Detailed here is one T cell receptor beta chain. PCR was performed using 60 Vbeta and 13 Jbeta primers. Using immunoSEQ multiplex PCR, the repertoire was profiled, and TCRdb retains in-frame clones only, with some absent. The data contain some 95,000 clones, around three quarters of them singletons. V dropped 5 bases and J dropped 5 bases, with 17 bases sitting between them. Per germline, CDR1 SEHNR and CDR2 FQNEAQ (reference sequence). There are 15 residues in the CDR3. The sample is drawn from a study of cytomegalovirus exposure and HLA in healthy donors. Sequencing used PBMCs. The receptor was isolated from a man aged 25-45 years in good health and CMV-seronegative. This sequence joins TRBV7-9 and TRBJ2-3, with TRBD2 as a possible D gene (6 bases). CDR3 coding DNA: TGTGCCAGCAGCCGAGGGGACTTGGGCATAGATACGCAGTATTTT. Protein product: CASSRGDLGIDTQYF.